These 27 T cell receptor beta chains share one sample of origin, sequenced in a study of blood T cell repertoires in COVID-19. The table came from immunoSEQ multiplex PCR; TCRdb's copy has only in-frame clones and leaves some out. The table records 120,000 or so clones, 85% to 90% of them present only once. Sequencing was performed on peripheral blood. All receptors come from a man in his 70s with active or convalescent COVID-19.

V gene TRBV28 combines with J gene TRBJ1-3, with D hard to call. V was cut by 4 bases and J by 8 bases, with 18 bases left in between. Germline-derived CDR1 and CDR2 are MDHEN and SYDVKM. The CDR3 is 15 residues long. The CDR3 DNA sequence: TGTGCCAGCAGTTCCCCAGATCCCTACGCGGACACCATATATTTT. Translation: CASSSPDPYADTIYF.

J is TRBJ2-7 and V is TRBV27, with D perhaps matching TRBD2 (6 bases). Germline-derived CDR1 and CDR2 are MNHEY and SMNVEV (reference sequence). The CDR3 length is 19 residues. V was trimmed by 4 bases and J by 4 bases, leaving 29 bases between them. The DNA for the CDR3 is TGTGCCAGCAGTTCAAACCTGAGGGTGGGTCTAGCGCTGGGATACGAGCAGTACTTC. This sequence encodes CASSSNLRVGLALGYEQYF.

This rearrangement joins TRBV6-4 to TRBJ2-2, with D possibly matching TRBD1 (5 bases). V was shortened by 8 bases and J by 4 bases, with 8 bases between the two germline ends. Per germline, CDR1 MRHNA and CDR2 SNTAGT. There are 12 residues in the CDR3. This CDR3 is CASETATGELFF. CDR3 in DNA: TGTGCCAGCGAGACAGCCACCGGGGAGCTGTTTTTT.

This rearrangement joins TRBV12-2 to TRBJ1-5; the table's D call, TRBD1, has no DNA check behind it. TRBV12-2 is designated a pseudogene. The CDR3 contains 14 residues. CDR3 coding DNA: TGTGCAAGTCGCCCTGGACAGGGAAGTCAGCCCCAGCATTTT. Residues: CASRPGQGSQPQHF.

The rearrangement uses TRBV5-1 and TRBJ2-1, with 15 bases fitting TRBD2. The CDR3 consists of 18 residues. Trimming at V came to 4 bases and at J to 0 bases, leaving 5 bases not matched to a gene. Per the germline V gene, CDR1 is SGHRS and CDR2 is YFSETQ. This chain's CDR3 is CASSLRTSGRDSYNEQFF. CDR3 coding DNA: TGCGCCAGCAGCCTTCGGACTAGCGGGAGGGACTCCTACAATGAGCAGTTCTTC.

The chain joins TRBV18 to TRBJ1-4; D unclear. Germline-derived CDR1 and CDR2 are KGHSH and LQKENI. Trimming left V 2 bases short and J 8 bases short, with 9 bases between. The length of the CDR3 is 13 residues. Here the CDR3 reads CASSPGSEEKLFF. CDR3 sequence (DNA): TGTGCCAGCTCACCAGGGAGCGAGGAAAAACTGTTTTTT.

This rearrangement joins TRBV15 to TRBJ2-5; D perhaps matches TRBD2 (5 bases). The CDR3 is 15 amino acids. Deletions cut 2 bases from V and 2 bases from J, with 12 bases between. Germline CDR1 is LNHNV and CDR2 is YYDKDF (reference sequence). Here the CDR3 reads CATSRLGLEQETQYF. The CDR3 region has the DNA TGTGCCACCAGCAGATTAGGACTGGAACAAGAGACCCAGTACTTC.

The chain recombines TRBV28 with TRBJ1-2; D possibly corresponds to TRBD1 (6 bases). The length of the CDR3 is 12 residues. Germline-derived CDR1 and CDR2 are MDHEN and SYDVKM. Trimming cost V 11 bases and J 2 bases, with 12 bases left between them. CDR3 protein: CAAERGNYGYTF. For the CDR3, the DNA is TGTGCCGCTGAGAGGGGGAACTATGGCTACACCTTC.

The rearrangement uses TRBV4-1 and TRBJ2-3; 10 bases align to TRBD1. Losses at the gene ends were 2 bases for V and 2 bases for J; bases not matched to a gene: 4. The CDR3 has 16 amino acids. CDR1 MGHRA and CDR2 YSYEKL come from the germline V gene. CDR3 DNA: TGCGCCAGCAGCCAACGGACAGGGGGGCTCACAGATACGCAGTATTTT. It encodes CASSQRTGGLTDTQYF.

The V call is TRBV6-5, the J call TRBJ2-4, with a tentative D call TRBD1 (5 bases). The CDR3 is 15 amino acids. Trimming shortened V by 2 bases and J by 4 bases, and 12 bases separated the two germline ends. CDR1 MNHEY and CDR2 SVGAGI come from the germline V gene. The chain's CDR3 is CASSYRGSRKNIQYF. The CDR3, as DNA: TGTGCCAGCAGTTACAGGGGTAGTAGGAAAAACATTCAGTACTTC.

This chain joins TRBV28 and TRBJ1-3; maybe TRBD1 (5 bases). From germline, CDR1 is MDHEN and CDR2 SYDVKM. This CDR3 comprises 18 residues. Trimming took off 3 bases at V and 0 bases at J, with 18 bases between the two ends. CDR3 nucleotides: TGTGCCAGCAGTTTGCCGGGTGGGGTTGGGGCCTCTGGAAACACCATATATTTT. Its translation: CASSLPGGVGASGNTIYF.

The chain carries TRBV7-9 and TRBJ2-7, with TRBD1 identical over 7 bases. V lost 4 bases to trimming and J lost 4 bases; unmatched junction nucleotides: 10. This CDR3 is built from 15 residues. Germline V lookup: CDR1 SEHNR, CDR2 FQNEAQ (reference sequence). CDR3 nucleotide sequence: TGTGCCAGCAGCTCGCCGGGACAGAGAGCTTACGAGCAGTACTTC. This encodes CASSSPGQRAYEQYF. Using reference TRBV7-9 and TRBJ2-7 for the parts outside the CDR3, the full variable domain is DTGVSQNPRHKITKRGQNVTFRCDPISEHNRLYWYRQTLGQGPEFLTYFQNEAQLEKSRLLSDRFSAERPKGSFSTLEIQRTEQGDSAMYLCASSSPGQRAYEQYFGPGTRLTVT.

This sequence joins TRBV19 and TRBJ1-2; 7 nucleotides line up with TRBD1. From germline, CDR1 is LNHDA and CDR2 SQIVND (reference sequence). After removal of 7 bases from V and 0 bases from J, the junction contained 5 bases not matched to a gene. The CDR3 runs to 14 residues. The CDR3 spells CASNNQGANYGYTF. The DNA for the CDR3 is TGTGCCAGTAACAACCAGGGGGCTAACTATGGCTACACCTTC.

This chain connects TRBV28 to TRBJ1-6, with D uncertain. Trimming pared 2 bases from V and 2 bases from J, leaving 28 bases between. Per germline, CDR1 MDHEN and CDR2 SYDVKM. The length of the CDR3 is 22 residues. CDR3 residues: CASSLRLPAGEPYATYNSPLHF. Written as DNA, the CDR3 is TGTGCCAGCAGTTTACGCCTACCGGCCGGAGAACCCTACGCCACCTATAATTCACCCCTCCACTTT.

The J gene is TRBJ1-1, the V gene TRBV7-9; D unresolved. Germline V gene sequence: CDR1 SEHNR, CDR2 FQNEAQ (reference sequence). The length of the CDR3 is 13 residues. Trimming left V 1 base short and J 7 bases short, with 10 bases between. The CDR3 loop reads CASSLGLSGEAFF. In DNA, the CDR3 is TGTGCCAGCAGCTTAGGACTGTCTGGTGAAGCTTTCTTT.

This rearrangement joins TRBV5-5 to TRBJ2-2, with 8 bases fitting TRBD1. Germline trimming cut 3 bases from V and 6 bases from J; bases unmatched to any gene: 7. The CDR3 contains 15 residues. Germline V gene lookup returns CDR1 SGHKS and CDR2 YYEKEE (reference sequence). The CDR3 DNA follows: TGTGCCAGCAGCTCGAGCAGGGGGCGTTCCGGGGAGCTGTTTTTT. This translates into CASSSSRGRSGELFF.

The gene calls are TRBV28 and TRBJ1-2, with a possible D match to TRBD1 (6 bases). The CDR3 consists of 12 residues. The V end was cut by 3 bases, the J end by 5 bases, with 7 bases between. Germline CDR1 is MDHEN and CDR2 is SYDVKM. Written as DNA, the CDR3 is TGTGCCAGCAGTTTGGACAGTTATGGCTACACCTTC. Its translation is CASSLDSYGYTF.

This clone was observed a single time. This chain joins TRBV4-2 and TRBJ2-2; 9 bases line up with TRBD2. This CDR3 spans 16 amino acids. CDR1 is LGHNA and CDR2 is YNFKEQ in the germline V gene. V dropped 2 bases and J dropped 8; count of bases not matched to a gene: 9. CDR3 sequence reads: CASSQISSGMTGELFF. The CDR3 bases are TGTGCCAGCAGCCAAATCTCTAGCGGGATGACAGGGGAGCTGTTTTTT.

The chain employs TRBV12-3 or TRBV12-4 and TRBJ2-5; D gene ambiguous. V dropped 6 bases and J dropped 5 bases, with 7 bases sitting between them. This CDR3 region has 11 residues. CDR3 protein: CASRSEETQYF. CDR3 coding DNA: TGTGCCAGCAGGTCGGAGGAGACCCAGTACTTC.

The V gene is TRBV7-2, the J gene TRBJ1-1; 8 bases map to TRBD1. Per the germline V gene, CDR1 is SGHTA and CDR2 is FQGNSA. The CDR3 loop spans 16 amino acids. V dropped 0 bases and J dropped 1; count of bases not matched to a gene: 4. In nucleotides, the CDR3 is TGTGCCAGCAGCTTAGCGCCGACAGGGGCGAACACTGAAGCTTTCTTT. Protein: CASSLAPTGANTEAFF.

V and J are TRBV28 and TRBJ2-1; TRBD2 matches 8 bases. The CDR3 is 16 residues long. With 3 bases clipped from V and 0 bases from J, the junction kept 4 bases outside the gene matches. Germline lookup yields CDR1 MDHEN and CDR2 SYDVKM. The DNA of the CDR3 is TGTGCCAGCAGTTTGTCGAGCGGGAGCTCCTACAATGAGCAGTTCTTC. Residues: CASSLSSGSSYNEQFF.

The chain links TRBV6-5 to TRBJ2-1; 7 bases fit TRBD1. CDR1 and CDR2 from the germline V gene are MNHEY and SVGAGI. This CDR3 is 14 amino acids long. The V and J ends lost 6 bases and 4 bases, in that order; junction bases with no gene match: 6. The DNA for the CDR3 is TGTGCCAGCAGCTTACAGGGGAAATACAATGAGCAGTTCTTC. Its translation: CASSLQGKYNEQFF.

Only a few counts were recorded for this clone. As DNA, the CDR3 is TGTGCCACCAGCAGAGATCCCCCCCTAGTTAGCGGGAGGTTGGAGACCCAGTACTTC. The encoded protein is CATSRDPPLVSGRLETQYF. This chain links TRBV15 with TRBJ2-5; TRBD2 aligns across 10 bases. Per the germline V gene, CDR1 is LNHNV and CDR2 is YYDKDF (reference sequence). The CDR3 runs to 19 residues. The J segment lost 5 bases and the V segment lost 0 bases, leaving 15 bases of the junction unmatched.

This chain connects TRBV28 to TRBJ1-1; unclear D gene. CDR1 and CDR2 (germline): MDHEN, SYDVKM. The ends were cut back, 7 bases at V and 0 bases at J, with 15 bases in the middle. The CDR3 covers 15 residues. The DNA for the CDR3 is TGTGCCAGCACCCTCCCCCTCACAGTGAACACTGAAGCTTTCTTT. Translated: CASTLPLTVNTEAFF.

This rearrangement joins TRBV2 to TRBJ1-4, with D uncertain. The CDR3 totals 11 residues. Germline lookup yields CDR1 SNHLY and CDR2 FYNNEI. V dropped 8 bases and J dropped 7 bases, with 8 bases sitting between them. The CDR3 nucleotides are TGTGCCAGCTCCCTGAGTGAAAAACTGTTTTTT. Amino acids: CASSLSEKLFF.

The CDR3 region is CASSQDLARSGGEQYF. Here the CDR3 DNA reads TGTGCCAGCAGCCAAGATCTAGCGAGGTCTGGTGGCGAGCAGTACTTC. The chain uses TRBV3-1 (or the pseudogene TRBV3-2) and TRBJ2-7, with D possibly being TRBD2 (6 bases). This CDR3 spans 16 amino acids. Between the trimmed V and J ends, which lost 0 bases and 6 bases, there was a span of 18 bases. CDR1 LGHDT and CDR2 YNNKEL come from the germline V gene (reference sequence).

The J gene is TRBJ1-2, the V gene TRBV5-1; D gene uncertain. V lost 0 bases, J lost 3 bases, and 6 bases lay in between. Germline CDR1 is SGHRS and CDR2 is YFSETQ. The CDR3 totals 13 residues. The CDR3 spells CASSLDSDYGYTF. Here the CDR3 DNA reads TGCGCCAGCAGCTTGGATTCTGACTATGGCTACACCTTC.